Presented here are 21 T cell receptor beta chains from one specimen sequenced in a study of T-cell memory formation after mild COVID-19. TCRdb ran MiXCR on the 5' RACE reads and lists one entry per CDR3 protein. The repertoire holds 280,000 or so distinct CDR3 sequences, with more than 15% as singletons. Input material: PBMCs or a T cell subset sorted from them (not recorded which). These receptors were collected from a man between 18 and 29 years old who had mild COVID-19 (a few samples of this study predate the infection). Cell type and time point are not known.

Notes on this clonotype: This may come from a read error, since a much larger clone is one base off. The chain combines TRBV5-1 with TRBJ2-3; a weak D match, TRBD2 (6 bases). The CDR3 loop spans 15 amino acids. Germline values: CDR1 SGHRS, CDR2 YFSETQ. Trimming cost V 6 bases and J 4 bases, with 18 bases left between them. The CDR3 sequence: CASTPTPGVADTQYF. DNA of the CDR3: TGCGCCAGCACCCCAACGCCGGGGGTTGCAGATACGCAGTATTTT.

This rearrangement joins TRBV6-2 or TRBV6-3 to TRBJ2-5, with D unresolved. The CDR3 is 17 amino acids. Germline loops: CDR1 MNHEY, CDR2 SVGEGT. Trimming pared 4 bases from V and 0 bases from J, leaving 18 bases between. As DNA, the CDR3 is TGTGCCAGCAGTTCTCCATTCCGGCCTCCAAACCAAGAGACCCAGTACTTC. It yields the protein CASSSPFRPPNQETQYF.

V gene TRBV29-1 combines with J gene TRBJ1-1; TRBD1 matches 8 bases. Unmatched junction bases numbered 12, after V lost 7 bases and J lost 2 bases. Germline CDR1 and CDR2: SQVTM and ANQGSEA. This CDR3 spans 15 amino acids. The CDR3 is CSAWDRYISNTEAFF. The CDR3 coding sequence is TGCAGCGCCTGGGACAGGTATATTTCTAACACTGAAGCTTTCTTT.

A few counts support this clonotype. V gene TRBV29-1 combines with J gene TRBJ2-3; 7 bases map to TRBD1. CDR3 length equals 13 residues. Losses at the gene ends were 4 bases for V and 8 bases for J; bases not matched to a gene: 9. In germline, CDR1 is SQVTM, CDR2 ANQGSEA. CDR3 sequence (DNA): TGCAGCGTTGCAGGGGGACCGGGATTTACGCAGTATTTT. As protein: CSVAGGPGFTQYF.

This clonotype was observed many times. Germline and junction disagree at one end, which may indicate a read error. CDR3 sequence: CASSLAGSTDTQYF. DNA of the CDR3: TGTGCCAGCAGCTTAGCGGGGAGCACAGATACGCAGTATTTT. The chain recombines TRBV5-1 with TRBJ2-3; 8 nucleotides line up with TRBD2. The CDR3 contains 14 residues. In germline, CDR1 is SGHRS, CDR2 YFSETQ.

This clonotype was found a few times. V usage is TRBV7-6 and J usage is TRBJ2-7; the match to TRBD1 covers 7 bases. The trim removed 3 bases at V and 2 bases at J, leaving 7 bases unmatched. The CDR3 is 15 amino acids. Germline lookup yields CDR1 SGHVS and CDR2 FNYEAQ. CDR3 nucleotides: TGTGCCAGCAGCTTTCGCGTTCAGGGGGCCTACGAGCAGTACTTC. Translated, it gives CASSFRVQGAYEQYF.

This rearrangement joins TRBV12-3 or TRBV12-4 to TRBJ1-4; the D is unclear. V was pared by 6 bases and J by 13 bases, with 18 bases between. This CDR3 spans 13 amino acids. This CDR3 is CASSRTDPTVLFF. The CDR3 DNA sequence: TGTGCCAGCAGCCGGACTGACCCCACGGTACTGTTTTTT.

This clonotype has only a few counts. The chain combines TRBV4-3 with TRBJ1-6, with 9 positions matching TRBD1. This CDR3 has 15 residues. Trimming removed 3 bases from V and 7 bases from J; junction bases left unmatched: 4. Germline V lookup: CDR1 LGHNA, CDR2 YSLEER. CDR3 protein: CASSHGTGKNSPLHF. Here the CDR3 DNA reads TGCGCCAGCAGCCACGGGACAGGGAAGAATTCACCCCTCCACTTT.

The CDR3 DNA reads as TGTGCCAGCAGCTCTCCGGCAGCCTACGAGCAGTACTTC. Translated, it gives CASSSPAAYEQYF. The chain links TRBV7-9 to TRBJ2-7; D is ambiguous. The CDR3 is 13 amino acids. The V gene's germline CDR1 is SEHNR and CDR2 FQNEAQ (reference sequence). V shed 4 bases and J shed 2 bases, with 9 bases lying between them.

The chain carries TRBV12-3 or TRBV12-4 and TRBJ1-2; tentative D call: TRBD1 (5 bases). The CDR3 runs to 13 residues. Trimming shortened V by 3 bases and J by 8 bases, and 13 bases separated the two germline ends. The CDR3: CASSFPSRGGYTF. In DNA, the CDR3 is TGTGCCAGCAGTTTTCCCTCGCGGGGGGGCTACACCTTC.

This chain links TRBV12-3 or TRBV12-4 with TRBJ2-3, with 9 bases that match TRBD2. CDR3 length: 16 amino acids. J was trimmed by 2 bases and V by 5 bases; bases with no gene match: 8. This CDR3 is CASSPALAGLTDTQYF. CDR3 sequence (DNA): TGTGCCAGCAGTCCCGCACTAGCGGGTCTCACAGATACGCAGTATTTT.

This chain's CDR3 is CASSTRTSGGYNEQFF. The CDR3 DNA is TGTGCCAGCAGCACCAGGACTAGCGGGGGTTACAATGAGCAGTTCTTC. The chain joins TRBV7-2 to TRBJ2-1; 13 nucleotides align to TRBD2. The germline CDR1 and CDR2 sequences are SGHTA and FQGNSA. The length of the CDR3 is 16 residues. The V and J ends lost 5 bases and 4 bases, in that order; junction bases with no gene match: 5.

CDR3 protein: CASSPTAYSNQPQHF. The CDR3 DNA sequence: TGTGCCAGCAGCCCGACAGCGTATAGCAATCAGCCCCAGCATTTT. The chain joins TRBV6-6 to TRBJ1-5; perhaps TRBD1 as D (5 bases). In germline, CDR1 is MNHNY, CDR2 SVGAGI (reference sequence). With 6 bases removed from V and 0 bases from J, the gap between germline ends came to 12 bases. This CDR3 spans 15 amino acids.

The chain couples TRBV5-6 to TRBJ2-5, with 7 bases that match TRBD1. CDR1 and CDR2 from the germline V gene are SGHDT and YYEEEE. This CDR3 is 13 amino acids long. The V gene end was trimmed by 4 bases and the J gene end by 5 bases; junction bases not matched to a gene: 5. CDR3 DNA sequence: TGTGCCAGCAGCCGACAGGGCCCGGAGACCCAGTACTTC. Translated: CASSRQGPETQYF. Based on the CDR3 plus reference TRBV5-6 and TRBJ2-5, the full variable domain is DAGVTQSPTHLIKTRGQQVTLRCSPKSGHDTVSWYQQALGQGPQFIFQYYEEEERQRGNFPDRFSGHQFPNYSSELNVNALLLGDSALYLCASSRQGPETQYFGPGTRLLVL.

This clonotype was counted a few times. The chain links TRBV5-4 to TRBJ2-1; D not resolved. V lost 4 bases, J lost 4 bases, and 6 bases lay in between. CDR1 is SGHNT and CDR2 is YYREEE in the germline V gene (reference sequence). The CDR3 totals 12 residues. CDR3 loop: CASSRDYNEQFF. CDR3 DNA sequence: TGTGCCAGCAGCAGGGATTACAATGAGCAGTTCTTC.

The chain carries TRBV7-2 and TRBJ2-7, with a tentative D call TRBD1 (5 bases). Trimming took 1 base from V and 2 from J, leaving 12 bases between them. The CDR3 contains 15 residues. Germline CDR1 and CDR2: SGHTA and FQGNSA. The CDR3: CASSLVQGWTYEQYF. CDR3 DNA sequence: TGTGCCAGCAGCTTAGTTCAGGGATGGACCTACGAGCAGTACTTC.

The chain recombines TRBV11-2 with TRBJ2-3, with TRBD2 matching over 7 bases. The germline V gene has CDR1 SGHAT and CDR2 FQNNGV. This CDR3 spans 18 amino acids. After removal of 5 bases from V and 2 bases from J, the junction contained 16 bases not matched to a gene. The CDR3 sequence: CASSLGGMTGGLTDTQYF. The CDR3 DNA sequence: TGTGCCAGCAGCCTGGGAGGGATGACGGGGGGACTCACAGATACGCAGTATTTT. The full variable domain, completed using reference TRBV11-2 and TRBJ2-3, is EAGVAQSPRYKIIEKRQSVAFWCNPISGHATLYWYQQILGQGPKLLIQFQNNGVVDDSQLPKDRFSAERLKGVDSTLKIQPAKLEDSAVYLCASSLGGMTGGLTDTQYFGPGTRLTVL.

This chain links TRBV9 with TRBJ1-4, with TRBD1 as a possible D gene (6 bases). The CDR3 runs to 14 residues. Germline assignment: CDR1 SGDLS and CDR2 YYNGEE. The ends were cut back, 7 bases at V and 8 bases at J, with 18 bases in the middle. CDR3 loop: CASGDRQGSEKLFF. The CDR3 region has the DNA TGTGCCAGCGGGGACCGGCAGGGGAGCGAAAAACTGTTTTTT.

The chain employs TRBV5-6 and TRBJ2-1; D perhaps matches TRBD2 (5 bases). The germline CDR1 and CDR2 sequences are SGHDT and YYEEEE. Trimming stripped 4 bases from V and 8 bases from J, with 7 bases between. The CDR3 has 11 amino acids. CDR3 in DNA: TGTGCCAGCAGCACAGCGGATGAGCAGTTCTTC. As protein: CASSTADEQFF. The entire variable domain, with the rest obtained from reference TRBV5-6 and TRBJ2-1, is as follows: DAGVTQSPTHLIKTRGQQVTLRCSPKSGHDTVSWYQQALGQGPQFIFQYYEEEERQRGNFPDRFSGHQFPNYSSELNVNALLLGDSALYLCASSTADEQFFGPGTRLTVL.

This clonotype was detected many times. Compared with germline, one end of the junction differs, possibly owing to a read error. The V gene is TRBV7-2, the J gene TRBJ2-5, with D possibly matching TRBD1 (5 bases). The CDR3 spans 17 residues. Per the germline V gene, CDR1 is SGHTA and CDR2 is FQGNSA. The DNA of the CDR3 is TGTGACAGCAGCTTAGGGGCCCGGTGGTTCCGCAAAGAGACCCAGTACTTC. The encoded protein is CDSSLGARWFRKETQYF. Full variable domain (remainder filled in from reference TRBV7-2 and TRBJ2-5): GAGVSQSPSNKVTEKGKDVELRCDPISGHTALYWYRQSLGQGLEFLIYFQGNSAPDKSGLPSDRFSAERTGGSVSTLTIQRTQQEDSAVYLCDSSLGARWFRKETQYFGPGTRLLVL.

The V and J genes are TRBV30 and TRBJ2-7, with D unclear. Germline V gene sequence: CDR1 GTSNPN, CDR2 SVGIG (reference sequence). The V end was cut by 4 bases, the J end by 5 bases, with 12 bases between. This CDR3 has 12 residues. In DNA form, the CDR3 reads TGTGCCTGGATGAATCTCCTCCACGAGCAGTACTTC. Its translation: CAWMNLLHEQYF. Based on the CDR3 plus reference TRBV30 and TRBJ2-7, the full variable domain is SQTIHQWPATLVQPVGSPLSLECTVEGTSNPNLYWYRQAAGRGLQLLFYSVGIGQISSEVPQNLSASRPQDRQFILSSKKLLLSDSGFYLCAWMNLLHEQYFGPGTRLTVT.